This TCR beta chain was sequenced for a study of response to subunit inactivated influenza vaccine (dated by TCRdb to 2016 to 2019). A note on the overall study: The study used deep quantitative T cell receptor repertoire profiling to track responses to a trivalent subunit inactivated influenza vaccine.

This clonotype has more than one count but fewer than ten. Its specific antigen is unknown. No much larger clone is present one base from it, and per-base qualities are unavailable. The germline V gene encodes CDR1 SGHRS and CDR2 YFSETQ. From the cysteine up to the phenylalanine, the CDR3 has a length of 14 residues. Only the CDR3 portion is preserved as DNA: 42 bases, with reading frame beginning at the first base. V lost 4 bases and J lost 0 bases; the stretch between them is 8 bases long. Library preparation employed RT-PCR. Sequencing was performed on an Illumina HiSeq 2500. TCRdb reprocessing: public reads trimmed at Q25 with fastp, clones called with MiXCR, in-frame beta chains kept. Rows merge per CDR3 protein into single entries with the most common DNA and genes. This sample is represented by around 530,000 distinct CDR3 sequences; roughly 10% of them were singletons. Of the sample, approximately 10% falls within the top ten clones.

Summary of the overall study and its limitations: The authors proposed that each seasonal influenza vaccination may bring in only a limited number of new T cells.

The sequencing here drew on PBMCs from blood, taken on the day of vaccination. Recombination joined TRBV5-1 with TRBJ2-1; TRBD1 is perhaps the D gene, given 5 matching bases. The source of this sequence is a man between 45 and 60 years old who received an inactivated influenza vaccine. Donor details come from another sample of the same person, matched by shared clones. The DNA sequence is as follows: TGCGCCAGCAGCCAGGGAAGCTCCTACAATGAGCAGTTCTTC. It codes for CASSQGSSYNEQFF.